This TCR beta chain was captured by sequencing in a study of T cells in Graves' hyperthyroidism and ophthalmopathy. Amplification of TCR beta CDR3 regions was performed using RNA transcripts as template. First-round RT-PCR targeting the TCR CDR3 was performed with the HTBI primer set. MiXCR, run by TCRdb on the multiplex PCR reads, gives a single entry per CDR3 protein. The data show about 250,000 distinct CDR3 sequences, with around 22% seen just once and around 62% held by the top ten. Ophthalmopathy cases scored 3 or more on the Clinical Activity Score and 4 or more on NOSPECS grade, with duration below 3 months. Lactation, pregnancy, other autoimmune disease or uncontrolled infection excluded patients. The PBMCs were sourced from fresh peripheral blood (less than 11 ml). CDR1 and CDR2 (germline): LGHDT, YNNKEL (reference sequence). This CDR3 region has 16 residues. V shed 4 bases and J 2 bases; nucleotides not matched to a gene: 6.

General study points: The blood repertoire included most of the expanded thyroid clonotypes above 0.001.

Note on this clonotype: Its antigen is unknown.

The receptor comes from a man in his thirties or forties with Graves' ophthalmopathy. The chain is built from TRBV3-1 and TRBJ2-2; TRBD2 agrees at 8 bases. Sequenced input: blood. The CDR3 nucleotides are TGTGCCAGCAGCCTACGACTAGCGTCCAACACCGGGGAGCTGTTTTTT. Protein: CASSLRLASNTGELFF.